Listed here is a single T cell receptor (beta chain). No antigen is known for it. These data are taken from a study of shared clonotypes between healthy human individuals. Study findings and constraints: In having few donors, the study represented limited genetic and exposure-history diversity.

An assay was performed, and its level was deep. On sorted subsets, replicate PCRs used about 200 ng DNA, or around 30,000 T cell genomes. The repertoire was sequenced with immunoSEQ multiplex PCR; TCRdb's copy has only in-frame clones and lacks some. The sample lists about 1 million clones, around 75% seen once, with about 1.5% in the top ten. The CDR3 has 14 amino acids. Looked up from germline, CDR1 is GTSNPN and CDR2 is SVGIG (reference sequence). With 5 bases removed from V and 0 bases from J, the gap between germline ends came to 8 bases. The V call is TRBV30, the J call TRBJ2-6; D not resolved. The origin of this receptor is a young man in good health. Sequenced: memory CD4+ T cells sorted from blood. Subset meaning: CD45RA-negative fraction. CDR3: CAWDTFSGANVLTF. The DNA of the CDR3 is TGTGCCTGGGACACTTTCTCTGGGGCCAACGTCCTGACTTTC.